Shown below are 31 T cell receptor beta chains from a single sample sequenced in a study of Ad26.COV2.S vaccination and SARS-CoV-2 variants. Libraries were prepared by immunoSEQ multiplex PCR; TCRdb keeps only in-frame clonotypes and omits some of them. The sample consists of 200,000 to 250,000 clones, roughly 90% of them appearing once. As for treatment: around 19 received Ad26.COV2.S at low or high dose, single or two shots; a few received placebo; per-sample allocation not given. It was on day 63 after the first vaccine or placebo injection that samples were taken. The sequencing used peripheral blood, collected in a trial of Ad26.COV2.S vaccine versus placebo. Receptors originate from a person aged 18-60 years who received the Ad26.COV2.S COVID-19 vaccine or a placebo.

The rearrangement links TRBV2 to TRBJ2-4, with 10 positions matching TRBD2. V dropped 3 bases and J dropped 0; count of bases not matched to a gene: 8. The CDR3 is 18 residues long. Per the germline V gene, CDR1 is SNHLY and CDR2 is FYNNEI. Here the CDR3 reads CASSEVAGGGGAKNIQYF. CDR3 nucleotides: TGTGCCAGCAGTGAGGTAGCGGGAGGTGGGGGAGCCAAAAACATTCAGTACTTC.

The J gene is TRBJ2-6, the V gene TRBV9; the D gene is possibly TRBD1 (6 bases). Germline CDR1 and CDR2: SGDLS and YYNGEE. This CDR3 region has 18 residues. V was cut by 5 bases and J by 1 base, with 19 bases left in between. CDR3 DNA sequence: TGTGCCAGCAGTTCCAAGGCAGGGGTCCTATCTGGGGCCAACGTCCTGACTTTC. This codes for CASSSKAGVLSGANVLTF.

The V and J genes are TRBV25-1 and TRBJ2-7, with 7 nucleotides matching TRBD1. This CDR3 comprises 15 residues. Trimming removed 7 bases from V and 2 bases from J; junction bases left unmatched: 11. Looked up from germline, CDR1 is MGHDK and CDR2 is SYGVNS. The CDR3 region is CASTQTGTAAYEQYF. The CDR3, as DNA: TGTGCCAGCACCCAAACCGGGACAGCAGCCTACGAGCAGTACTTC.

The rearrangement joins TRBV29-1 to TRBJ1-2, with a possible D match to TRBD1 (5 bases). V was pared by 6 bases and J by 8 bases, with 19 bases between. The V gene's germline CDR1 is SQVTM and CDR2 ANQGSEA. The CDR3 covers 13 residues. CDR3 sequence (DNA): TGCAGCGTCGGCCCGGGACGGCTTCGGGGCTACACCTTC. This translates into CSVGPGRLRGYTF.

The V gene is TRBV11-2, the J gene TRBJ2-5; 11 positions agree with TRBD2. CDR3 length equals 15 residues. V was pared by 6 bases and J by 1 base, with 4 bases of the junction left unmatched. CDR1 SGHAT and CDR2 FQNNGV come from the germline V gene. CDR3 sequence: CASRHSGGGQETQYF. The CDR3 nucleotides are TGTGCCAGCAGACATAGCGGGGGGGGCCAAGAGACCCAGTACTTC. Looking up the rest from reference TRBV11-2 and TRBJ2-5 gives the full variable domain: EAGVAQSPRYKIIEKRQSVAFWCNPISGHATLYWYQQILGQGPKLLIQFQNNGVVDDSQLPKDRFSAERLKGVDSTLKIQPAKLEDSAVYLCASRHSGGGQETQYFGPGTRLLVL.

The chain recombines TRBV6-5 with TRBJ1-1; possibly TRBD1 for D (5 bases). From germline, CDR1 is MNHEY and CDR2 SVGAGI. V was cut by 4 bases and J by 2 bases, with 8 bases left in between. This CDR3 is built from 13 residues. In nucleotides, the CDR3 is TGTGCCAGCAGTTCAGGGACCAACACTGAAGCTTTCTTT. Its protein product is CASSSGTNTEAFF.

This rearrangement joins TRBV5-1 to TRBJ1-1; tentatively, D is TRBD1 (5 bases). Germline CDR1 and CDR2: SGHRS and YFSETQ. V dropped 0 bases and J dropped 5 bases, with 11 bases sitting between them. CDR3 length equals 14 residues. In nucleotides, the CDR3 is TGCGCCAGCAGCTTGGCCGTCAGGGCGACTGAAGCTTTCTTT. Its translation is CASSLAVRATEAFF.

The chain is built from TRBV4-1 and TRBJ2-7; D might be TRBD2 (5 bases). Germline V lookup: CDR1 MGHRA, CDR2 YSYEKL. The ends were cut back, 4 bases at V and 0 bases at J, with 16 bases in the middle. The CDR3 length is 16 residues. The CDR3 DNA follows: TGCGCCAGCAGCCTTAGACCGGAACGGGGCTCCTACGAGCAGTACTTC. Amino acid sequence: CASSLRPERGSYEQYF.

V and J are TRBV7-9 and TRBJ2-7; D is unresolved. The CDR3 runs to 16 residues. Germline CDR1 reads SEHNR; CDR2 reads FQNEAQ (reference sequence). Trimming pared 0 bases from V and 5 bases from J, leaving 17 bases between. DNA for the CDR3: TGTGCCAGCAGCTTAGCCGTCCCAGCAAGGTCCCACGAGCAGTACTTC. This translates into CASSLAVPARSHEQYF.

The chain couples TRBV4-2 to TRBJ2-1; 13 bases fit TRBD2. Germline CDR1 and CDR2: LGHNA and YNFKEQ. This CDR3 is built from 21 residues. Germline trimming cut 0 bases from V and 5 bases from J; bases unmatched to any gene: 16. The DNA of the CDR3 is TGTGCCAGCAGCCAAGATCCCCCCCGACTAGCGGGAGGTACAAGCAACAATGAGCAGTTCTTC. This translates into CASSQDPPRLAGGTSNNEQFF.

This clone was observed a few times. The chain couples TRBV5-4 to TRBJ1-6, with 10 bases lining up with TRBD1. With 2 bases clipped from V and 7 bases from J, the junction kept 3 bases outside the gene matches. This CDR3 contains 15 residues. Germline lookup yields CDR1 SGHNT and CDR2 YYREEE (reference sequence). This CDR3 reads CASSFPGQGNSPLHF. In nucleotides, the CDR3 is TGTGCCAGCAGCTTTCCGGGACAGGGGAATTCACCCCTCCACTTT.

The rearrangement joins TRBV28 to TRBJ2-1, with a weak D call TRBD2 (6 bases). Looked up from germline, CDR1 is MDHEN and CDR2 is SYDVKM. The CDR3 sequence is 16 residues long. The germline V and J ends were trimmed by 3 bases and 2 bases, with 14 bases remaining between them. The CDR3 reads CASSLWSGLTYNEQFF. The CDR3 bases are TGTGCCAGCAGTTTGTGGTCGGGACTGACCTACAATGAGCAGTTCTTC.

The V gene is TRBV4-1, the J gene TRBJ2-5; D gene uncertain. Trimming pared 1 base from V and 5 bases from J, leaving 14 bases between. The CDR3 spans 15 residues. From germline, CDR1 is MGHRA and CDR2 YSYEKL. This chain's CDR3 is CASSQGPVSQETQYF. CDR3 nucleotide sequence: TGCGCCAGCAGCCAAGGTCCTGTATCTCAGGAGACCCAGTACTTC.

In the case of this clone: This CDR3 is also generated by other DNA sequences in the sample. V is TRBV9 and J is TRBJ1-2, with no clear D. The CDR3 covers 14 residues. CDR1 is SGDLS, CDR2 YYNGEE, per germline. Between the trimmed V and J ends, which lost 0 bases and 3 bases, there was a span of 9 bases. CDR3 protein: CASSVGGGDYGYTF. The DNA of the CDR3 is TGTGCCAGCAGCGTAGGGGGTGGGGACTATGGCTACACCTTC.

V gene TRBV27 combines with J gene TRBJ2-1; a possible D gene is TRBD2 (5 bases). CDR1 and CDR2 from the germline V gene are MNHEY and SMNVEV (reference sequence). This CDR3 region has 17 residues. Trimming removed 3 bases from V and 2 bases from J, with 17 bases in between. The CDR3: CASSFPVGASPYNEQFF. In nucleotides, the CDR3 is TGTGCCAGCAGTTTCCCCGTGGGAGCCAGCCCCTACAATGAGCAGTTCTTC.

V usage is TRBV29-1 and J usage is TRBJ2-3; TRBD2 aligns across 14 bases. The V and J ends lost 4 bases and 2 bases, in that order; junction bases with no gene match: 23. Germline V gene lookup returns CDR1 SQVTM and CDR2 ANQGSEA. This CDR3 is 22 amino acids long. The CDR3 is CSVGGFLRGTSGSSGPTDTQYF. The CDR3 DNA is TGCAGCGTTGGGGGTTTCCTAAGGGGGACTAGCGGGAGTTCGGGGCCCACAGATACGCAGTATTTT.

The sample holds one count of this clone. V and J are TRBV3-1 (or the pseudogene TRBV3-2) and TRBJ2-5, with no clear D. V was trimmed by 4 bases and J by 1 base, leaving 1 base between them. The V gene's germline CDR1 is LGHDT and CDR2 YNNKEL (reference sequence). The CDR3 is 11 residues long. DNA of the CDR3: TGTGCCAGCAGCCGCCAAGAGACCCAGTACTTC. It specifies CASSRQETQYF.

The count of this clone is one. This chain joins TRBV5-8 and TRBJ2-7; D may match TRBD1 or TRBD2 (5 bases each). The germline V gene encodes CDR1 SGHTS and CDR2 YDEGEE. V was clipped by 5 bases and J by 7 bases, with 19 bases between them. CDR3 length equals 14 residues. The CDR3 DNA is TGTGCCAGCAGTATAGGGGACGTTAAACGGGAGCAGTACTTC. It is translated as CASSIGDVKREQYF. The variable domain in full, with the rest retrieved from reference TRBV5-8 and TRBJ2-7, is EAGVTQSPTHLIKTRGQQATLRCSPISGHTSVYWYQQALGLGLQFLLWYDEGEERNRGNFPPRFSGRQFPNYSSELNVNALELEDSALYLCASSIGDVKREQYFGPGTRLTVT.

This sequence joins TRBV19 and TRBJ1-5; tentatively, D is TRBD1 (6 bases). Deletions cut 8 bases from V and 6 bases from J, with 23 bases between. The CDR3 length is 16 residues. Germline CDR1 reads LNHDA; CDR2 reads SQIVND (reference sequence). CDR3 loop: CASSFGGPGAGQPQHF. DNA of the CDR3: TGTGCCAGTTCCTTTGGGGGTCCGGGGGCGGGTCAGCCCCAGCATTTT. The entire variable domain, with the rest obtained from reference TRBV19 and TRBJ1-5, is as follows: DGGITQSPKYLFRKEGQNVTLSCEQNLNHDAMYWYRQDPGQGLRLIYYSQIVNDFQKGDIAEGYSVSREKKESFPLTVTSAQKNPTAFYLCASSFGGPGAGQPQHFGDGTRLSIL.

This chain connects TRBV9 to TRBJ2-3; 8 nucleotides align to TRBD2. This CDR3 contains 16 residues. CDR1 is SGDLS and CDR2 is YYNGEE in the germline V gene. V dropped 2 bases and J dropped 1; count of bases not matched to a gene: 6. CDR3 sequence (DNA): TGTGCCAGCAGCGTGTATAGCGGGGCTCGCACAGATACGCAGTATTTT. Translation gives CASSVYSGARTDTQYF.

The chain recombines TRBV7-9 with TRBJ2-7; tentative D call: TRBD2 (5 bases). CDR1 and CDR2 (germline): SEHNR, FQNEAQ (reference sequence). The CDR3 loop spans 13 amino acids. Trimming removed 11 bases from V and 1 base from J, with 15 bases in between. CDR3 loop: CAVAGRSSYEQYF. CDR3 nucleotide sequence: TGTGCCGTGGCGGGCCGGTCGTCCTACGAGCAGTACTTC.

The gene calls are TRBV2 and TRBJ2-7; tentative D call: TRBD2 (6 bases). CDR3 length equals 13 residues. V was pared by 6 bases and J by 7 bases, with 16 bases between. Germline V lookup: CDR1 SNHLY, CDR2 FYNNEI. This CDR3 is CASRSGPGGEQYF. CDR3 nucleotides: TGTGCCAGCAGAAGTGGCCCTGGGGGGGAGCAGTACTTC.

This chain uses TRBV20-1 with TRBJ2-4; unclear D gene. This CDR3 comprises 11 residues. Per germline, CDR1 DFQATT and CDR2 SNEGSKA (reference sequence). V lost 3 bases, J lost 2 bases, and 2 bases lay in between. DNA of the CDR3: TGCAGTGCTAGCCCCAAAAACATTCAGTACTTC. This codes for CSASPKNIQYF.

The rearrangement links TRBV6-1 to TRBJ2-7; D unresolved. CDR1 and CDR2 from the germline V gene are MNHNS and SASEGT. There are 13 residues in the CDR3. V was pared by 2 bases and J by 3 bases, with 8 bases between. The chain's CDR3 is CASSEWHNYEQYF. The CDR3 bases are TGTGCCAGCAGTGAATGGCACAACTACGAGCAGTACTTC.

This clone was counted a single time. The V and J genes are TRBV19 and TRBJ2-5, with 14 bases lining up with TRBD2. The CDR3 covers 23 residues. Germline trimming cut 4 bases from V and 5 bases from J; bases unmatched to any gene: 27. Germline V gene lookup returns CDR1 LNHDA and CDR2 SQIVND (reference sequence). The CDR3 DNA reads TGTGCCAGTAGTAGACGGGACGGCCAAGGACTAGCGGGAGGATGGGGTCTTCAGGAGACCCAGTACTTC. Protein: CASSRRDGQGLAGGWGLQETQYF.

The CDR3 coding sequence is TGTGCCAGCAGCTTATCGGGCGCTACCTACAATGAGCAGTTCTTC. It specifies CASSLSGATYNEQFF. V gene TRBV7-2 combines with J gene TRBJ2-1; D gene unclear. There are 15 residues in the CDR3. Trimming took off 2 bases at V and 2 bases at J, with 10 bases between the two ends. Per germline, CDR1 SGHTA and CDR2 FQGNSA. Filled out from reference TRBV7-2 and TRBJ2-1, the complete variable domain reads GAGVSQSPSNKVTEKGKDVELRCDPISGHTALYWYRQSLGQGLEFLIYFQGNSAPDKSGLPSDRFSAERTGGSVSTLTIQRTQQEDSAVYLCASSLSGATYNEQFFGPGTRLTVL.

The chain employs TRBV6-6 and TRBJ2-2, with TRBD1 matching 8 bases. The V and J ends lost 2 bases and 7 bases, in that order; junction bases with no gene match: 9. The CDR3 sequence is 16 residues long. The V gene's germline CDR1 is MNHNY and CDR2 SVGAGI (reference sequence). This CDR3 is CASSYLGQGVSGELFF. The CDR3 region has the DNA TGTGCCAGCAGTTACCTTGGACAGGGCGTAAGCGGGGAGCTGTTTTTT.

This clone showed up just once. V usage is TRBV11-2 and J usage is TRBJ1-1; no reliable D call. Trimming left V 5 bases short and J 0 bases short, with 7 bases between. The CDR3 covers 13 residues. The germline CDR1 and CDR2 sequences are SGHAT and FQNNGV. The CDR3 sequence is CASSDTMNTEAFF. In DNA form, the CDR3 reads TGTGCCAGCAGCGATACAATGAACACTGAAGCTTTCTTT.

This clone was seen once. The chain is built from TRBV6-1 and TRBJ1-4, with D hard to call. V was cut by 3 bases and J by 14 bases, with 13 bases left in between. The CDR3 extends over 12 amino acids. Germline values: CDR1 MNHNS, CDR2 SASEGT. CDR3 DNA sequence: TGTGCCAGCAGTGATGGGGTCGCGAGGCTGTTTTTT. As protein: CASSDGVARLFF.

This chain uses TRBV7-8 with TRBJ2-6; tentatively, D is TRBD2 (5 bases). The germline gives CDR1 SGHVS, CDR2 FQNEAQ. The CDR3 runs to 16 residues. V dropped 5 bases and J dropped 2 bases, with 13 bases sitting between them. CDR3 in DNA: TGTGCCAGCAGCCACTCGGCCGGGACTGGGGCCAACGTCCTGACTTTC. Amino acid sequence: CASSHSAGTGANVLTF.

The chain carries TRBV7-9 and TRBJ2-5; possible D gene TRBD1, 6 bases. The CDR3 length is 17 residues. Germline CDR1 reads SEHNR; CDR2 reads FQNEAQ (reference sequence). Trimming took off 4 bases at V and 2 bases at J, with 20 bases between the two ends. CDR3 sequence: CASSSRLVGAGQETQYF. DNA for the CDR3: TGTGCCAGCAGCTCAAGACTCGTGGGGGCCGGGCAAGAGACCCAGTACTTC.